The TCR beta chain described here comes from a study of cytomegalovirus exposure and HLA in healthy donors. Study overall: An earlier analysis found 120 million or so unique TCR beta sequences from about 190 million T cells. An early release of data contained about 85 million unique TCRs, which came from HLA-typed donors. Study findings and constraints: Rare TCR sequences dominated, though some public TCRs recurred in many donors.

The PCR used 60 Vbeta and 13 Jbeta primers. Profiled with immunoSEQ multiplex PCR; TCRdb holds only in-frame clones, not every one. The data contain approximately 160,000 clones, roughly 79% of them seen just once; the ten biggest clones take up roughly 1%. Germline V gives CDR1 SGHRS, CDR2 YFSETQ. Trimming removed 4 bases from V and 1 base from J; junction bases left unmatched: 2. The CDR3 totals 14 residues. This clone has only a few counts. The antigen is unknown. This clonotype was obtained from a woman aged 40 to 55 in good health and CMV-seronegative. Sample: PBMCs. The gene calls are TRBV5-1 and TRBJ2-3, with TRBD1 matching over 8 bases. The CDR3 reads CASSQGQGTDTQYF. The DNA of the CDR3 is TGCGCCAGCAGCCAGGGACAGGGCACAGATACGCAGTATTTT. Filled out from reference TRBV5-1 and TRBJ2-3, the complete variable domain reads KAGVTQTPRYLIKTRGQQVTLSCSPISGHRSVSWYQQTPGQGLQFLFEYFSETQRNKGNFPGRFSGRQFSNSRSEMNVSTLELGDSALYLCASSQGQGTDTQYFGPGTRLTVL.